This entry is about one T cell receptor beta chain. What it binds is not known. These data come from a study of hypomethylating agent response in myelodysplastic syndrome. Study-level background: The myelodysplastic syndrome patients comprised about ten men and a couple of women. Responders were about 6 patients with complete response or hematologic improvement; a few were non-responders. Whole-study results and caveats: Non-responders showed more contracted clonotypes post-treatment, while responders showed more novel ones. Whether shared GLIPH2 clusters recognize novel MDS antigens was not confirmed.

Germline trimming cut 4 bases from V and 9 bases from J; bases unmatched to any gene: 6. The germline CDR1 and CDR2 sequences are SGHNT and YYREEE (reference sequence). The CDR3 has 13 residues. Profiled with immunoSEQ multiplex PCR; TCRdb holds only in-frame clones, not every one. The data contain several thousand clones, approximately 86% of them singletons. The TCR was taken from a human donor with myelodysplastic syndrome. The source was bone marrow, collected before or after starting hypomethylating agent treatment for myelodysplastic syndrome (not recorded which). This chain uses TRBV5-4 with TRBJ2-1; 8 bases are shared with TRBD1. In DNA form, the CDR3 reads TGTGCCAGCAGCCCCCCGGACAGGGCTGAGCAGTTCTTC. It codes for CASSPPDRAEQFF.